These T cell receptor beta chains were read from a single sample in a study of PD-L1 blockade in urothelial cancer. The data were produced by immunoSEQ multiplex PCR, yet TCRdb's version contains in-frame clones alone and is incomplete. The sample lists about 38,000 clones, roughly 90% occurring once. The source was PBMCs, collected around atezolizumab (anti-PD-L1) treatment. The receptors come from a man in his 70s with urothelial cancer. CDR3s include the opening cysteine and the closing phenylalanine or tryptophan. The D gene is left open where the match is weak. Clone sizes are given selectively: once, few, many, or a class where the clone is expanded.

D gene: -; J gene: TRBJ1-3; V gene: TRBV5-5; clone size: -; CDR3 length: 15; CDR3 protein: CASSFLGSSGNTIYF; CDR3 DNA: TGTGCCAGCAGCTTTTTAGGGAGCTCTGGAAACACCATATATTTT
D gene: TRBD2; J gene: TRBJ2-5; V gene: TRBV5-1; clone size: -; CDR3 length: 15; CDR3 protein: CASSLELAGVETQYF; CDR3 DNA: TGCGCCAGCAGCTTGGAGTTGGCGGGAGTGGAGACCCAGTACTTC
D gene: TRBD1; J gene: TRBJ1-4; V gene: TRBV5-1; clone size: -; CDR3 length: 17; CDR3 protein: CASSRTGSGLRDEKLFF; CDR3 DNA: TGCGCCAGCAGCAGGACAGGGTCCGGCCTAAGAGATGAAAAACTGTTTTTT
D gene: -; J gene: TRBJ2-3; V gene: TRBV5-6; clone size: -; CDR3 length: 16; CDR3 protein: CASSLYVQSNTDTQYF; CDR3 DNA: TGTGCCAGCAGCTTGTATGTACAGTCGAACACAGATACGCAGTATTTT
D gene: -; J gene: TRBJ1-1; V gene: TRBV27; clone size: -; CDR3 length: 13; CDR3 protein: CASSHGENTEAFF; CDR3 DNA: TGTGCCAGCAGTCACGGGGAGAACACTGAAGCTTTCTTT
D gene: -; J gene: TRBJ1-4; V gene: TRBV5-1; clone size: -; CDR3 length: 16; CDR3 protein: CASSLIGRDPGEKLFF; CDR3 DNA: TGCGCCAGCAGCTTGATTGGGCGAGACCCAGGGGAAAAACTGTTTTTT
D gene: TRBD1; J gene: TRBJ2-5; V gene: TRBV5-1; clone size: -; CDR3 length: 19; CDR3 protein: CASSLDGVPGQGFYETQYF; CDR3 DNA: TGCGCCAGCAGCTTGGATGGGGTCCCGGGACAGGGTTTCTACGAGACCCAGTACTTC
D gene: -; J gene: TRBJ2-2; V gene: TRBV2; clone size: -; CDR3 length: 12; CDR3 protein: CASRRSTGELFF; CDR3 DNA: TGTGCCAGCAGGAGGAGCACCGGGGAGCTGTTTTTT
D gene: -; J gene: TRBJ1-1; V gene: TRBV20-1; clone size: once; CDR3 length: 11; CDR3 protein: CSVWGGTEAFF; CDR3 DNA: TGCAGTGTGTGGGGGGGCACTGAAGCTTTCTTT
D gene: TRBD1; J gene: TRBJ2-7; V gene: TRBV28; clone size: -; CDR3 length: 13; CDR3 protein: CASSRQGSYEQYF; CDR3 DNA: TGTGCCAGCAGTCGACAGGGTTCCTACGAGCAGTACTTC
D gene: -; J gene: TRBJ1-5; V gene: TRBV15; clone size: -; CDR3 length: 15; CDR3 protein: CATSRGAYSNQPQHF; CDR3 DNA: TGTGCCACCAGCAGAGGGGCCTATAGCAATCAGCCCCAGCATTTT
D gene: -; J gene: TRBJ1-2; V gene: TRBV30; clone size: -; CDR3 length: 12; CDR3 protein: CAWTRQSPLHTF; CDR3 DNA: TGTGCCTGGACGAGACAGAGTCCCCTGCACACCTTC
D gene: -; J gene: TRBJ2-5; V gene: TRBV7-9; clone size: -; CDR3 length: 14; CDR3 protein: CASSSGRFQETQYF; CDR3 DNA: TGTGCCAGCAGCTCGGGAAGATTCCAAGAGACCCAGTACTTC
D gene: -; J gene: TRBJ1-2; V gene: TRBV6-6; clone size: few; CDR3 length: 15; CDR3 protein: CASRTSRQKGYGYTF; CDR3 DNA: TGTGCCAGCAGAACGTCCCGACAGAAAGGCTATGGCTACACCTTC
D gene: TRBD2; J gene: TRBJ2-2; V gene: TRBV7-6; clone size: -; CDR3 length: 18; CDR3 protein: CASSLRVTSGANTGELFF; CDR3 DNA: TGTGCCAGCAGCTTACGGGTGACTAGCGGCGCGAACACCGGGGAGCTGTTTTTT
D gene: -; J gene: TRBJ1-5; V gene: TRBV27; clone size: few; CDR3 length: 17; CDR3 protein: CASSFVSGGFPNQPQHF; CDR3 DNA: TGTGCCAGCAGTTTTGTCTCTGGGGGGTTTCCTAATCAGCCCCAGCATTTT
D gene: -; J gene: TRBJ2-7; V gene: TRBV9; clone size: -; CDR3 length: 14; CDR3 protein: CASSVDQGPYEQYF; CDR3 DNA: TGTGCCAGCAGCGTAGACCAGGGCCCCTACGAGCAGTACTTC
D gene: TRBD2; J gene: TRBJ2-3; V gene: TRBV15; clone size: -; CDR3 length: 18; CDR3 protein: CATSRDTGTSGSGDTQYF; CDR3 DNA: TGTGCCACCAGCAGAGATACCGGGACTAGCGGGAGTGGAGATACGCAGTATTTT
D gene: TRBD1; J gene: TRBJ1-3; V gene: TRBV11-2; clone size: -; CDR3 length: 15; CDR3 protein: CASSLGTGVGNTIYF; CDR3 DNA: TGTGCCAGCAGCTTAGGAACAGGGGTTGGAAACACCATATATTTT
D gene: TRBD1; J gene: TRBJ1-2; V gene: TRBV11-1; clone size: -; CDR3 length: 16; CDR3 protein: CASSPGTGESNYGYTF; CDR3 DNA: TGTGCCAGCAGCCCCGGGACAGGAGAGTCTAACTATGGCTACACCTTC
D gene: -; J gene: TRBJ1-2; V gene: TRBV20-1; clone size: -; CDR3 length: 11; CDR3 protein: CSATGTRGYTF; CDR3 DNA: TGCAGTGCCACAGGGACACGAGGCTACACCTTC
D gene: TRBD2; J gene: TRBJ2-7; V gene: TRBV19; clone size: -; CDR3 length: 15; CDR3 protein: CASSLAGGFSYEQYF; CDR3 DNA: TGTGCCAGTAGTTTAGCGGGAGGGTTCTCCTACGAGCAGTACTTC
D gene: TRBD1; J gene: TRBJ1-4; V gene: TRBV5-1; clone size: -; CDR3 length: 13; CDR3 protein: CASSIRQGEKLFF; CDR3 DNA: TGCGCCAGCAGCATCCGACAGGGAGAAAAACTGTTTTTT
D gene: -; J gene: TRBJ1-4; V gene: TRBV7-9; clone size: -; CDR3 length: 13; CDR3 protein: CASGKQGNEKLFF; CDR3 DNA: TGTGCCAGCGGCAAACAGGGTAATGAAAAACTGTTTTTT
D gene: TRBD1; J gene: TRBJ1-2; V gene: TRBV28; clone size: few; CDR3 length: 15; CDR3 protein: CASSSNAGGRYGYTF; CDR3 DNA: TGTGCCAGCAGTTCCAACGCAGGGGGTCGGTATGGCTACACCTTC
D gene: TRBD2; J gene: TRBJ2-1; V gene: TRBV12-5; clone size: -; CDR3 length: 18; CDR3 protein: CASGLAGTSGSRVNEQFF; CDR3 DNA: TGTGCTAGTGGTTTGGCCGGGACTAGCGGGAGCCGGGTCAATGAGCAGTTCTTC
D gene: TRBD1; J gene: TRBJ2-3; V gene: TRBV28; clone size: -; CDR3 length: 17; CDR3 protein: CASSLGQGSYSTDTQYF; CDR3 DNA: TGTGCCAGCAGTTTAGGACAGGGCTCATATTCCACAGATACGCAGTATTTT
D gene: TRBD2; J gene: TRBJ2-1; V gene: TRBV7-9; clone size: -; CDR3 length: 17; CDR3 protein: CASSSQPVTSGYNEQFF; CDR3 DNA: TGTGCCAGCAGCTCGCAACCCGTGACTAGCGGCTACAATGAGCAGTTCTTC
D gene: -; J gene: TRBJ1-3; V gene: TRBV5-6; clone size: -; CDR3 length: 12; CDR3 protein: CASTKQGNTIYF; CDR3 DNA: TGTGCCAGCACCAAACAGGGAAACACCATATATTTT
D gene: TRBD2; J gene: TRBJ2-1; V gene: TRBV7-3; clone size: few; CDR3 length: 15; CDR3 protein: CASSPGASGIGEQFF; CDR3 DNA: TGTGCCAGCAGCCCCGGTGCTAGCGGGATAGGCGAGCAGTTCTTC
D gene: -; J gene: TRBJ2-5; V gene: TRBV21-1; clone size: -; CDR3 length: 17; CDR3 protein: CASSKRGSGQGAETQYF; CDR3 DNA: TGTGCCAGCAGCAAACGGGGATCGGGACAGGGGGCAGAGACCCAGTACTTC
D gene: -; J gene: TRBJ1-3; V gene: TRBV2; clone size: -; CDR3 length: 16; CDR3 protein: CASRRSSGASGNTIYF; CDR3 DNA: TGTGCCAGCAGAAGGAGCTCCGGTGCCTCTGGAAACACCATATATTTT
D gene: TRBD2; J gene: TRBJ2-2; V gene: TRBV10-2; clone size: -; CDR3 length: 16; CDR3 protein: CAAQLAGGRNTGELFF; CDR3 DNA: TGCGCCGCCCAACTAGCGGGAGGGCGAAACACCGGGGAGCTGTTTTTT
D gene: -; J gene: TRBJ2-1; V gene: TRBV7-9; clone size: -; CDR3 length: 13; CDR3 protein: CASSLGPINEQFF; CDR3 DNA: TGTGCCAGCAGCTTAGGCCCTATCAATGAGCAGTTCTTC
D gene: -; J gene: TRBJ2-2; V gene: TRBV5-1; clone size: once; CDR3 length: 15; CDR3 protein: CASSLAEFGTGELFF; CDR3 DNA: TGCGCCAGCAGCTTGGCCGAGTTCGGCACCGGGGAGCTGTTTTTT
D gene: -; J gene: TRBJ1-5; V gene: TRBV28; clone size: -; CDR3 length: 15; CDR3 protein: CATVLSGQRNQPQHF; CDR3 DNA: TGTGCTACCGTCTTGAGCGGACAGCGCAATCAGCCCCAGCATTTT
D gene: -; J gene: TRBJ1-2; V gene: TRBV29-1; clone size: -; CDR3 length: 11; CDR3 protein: CSGFSDYGYTF; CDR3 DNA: TGCAGCGGCTTCTCGGACTATGGCTACACCTTC
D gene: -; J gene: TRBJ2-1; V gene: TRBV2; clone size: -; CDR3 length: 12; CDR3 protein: CASSAFVNEQFF; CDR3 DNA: TGTGCCAGCAGTGCCTTTGTCAATGAGCAGTTCTTC
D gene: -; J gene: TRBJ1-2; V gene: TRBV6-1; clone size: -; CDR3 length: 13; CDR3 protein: CASSVQGLHGYTF; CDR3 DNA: TGTGCCAGCAGTGTACAGGGATTGCATGGCTACACCTTC
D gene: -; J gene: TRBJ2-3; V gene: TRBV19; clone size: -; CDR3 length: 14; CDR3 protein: CASREGSWSDTQYF; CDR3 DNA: TGTGCCAGTAGGGAGGGGTCTTGGTCAGATACGCAGTATTTT
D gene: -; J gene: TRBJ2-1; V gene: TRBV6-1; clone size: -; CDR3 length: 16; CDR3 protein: CASSDFPGSSYNEQFF; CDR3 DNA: TGTGCCAGCAGTGACTTTCCCGGGAGCTCCTACAATGAGCAGTTCTTC
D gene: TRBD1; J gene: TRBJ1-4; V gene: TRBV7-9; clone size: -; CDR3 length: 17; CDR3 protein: CASSPGRGPGFNEKLFF; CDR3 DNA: TGTGCCAGCAGCCCCGGAAGGGGGCCAGGGTTTAATGAAAAACTGTTTTTT
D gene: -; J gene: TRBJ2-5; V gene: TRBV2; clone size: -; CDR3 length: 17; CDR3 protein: CASSLWAQENRQETQYF; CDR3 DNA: TGTGCCAGCAGCCTATGGGCACAGGAGAATAGACAAGAGACCCAGTACTTC
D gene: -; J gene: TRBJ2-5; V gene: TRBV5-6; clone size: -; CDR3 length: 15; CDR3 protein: CASSQLAAGGETQYF; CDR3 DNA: TGTGCCAGCAGCCAGCTAGCGGCCGGGGGCGAGACCCAGTACTTC
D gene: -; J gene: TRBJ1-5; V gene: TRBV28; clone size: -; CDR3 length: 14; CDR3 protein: CASSLRQAGQPQHF; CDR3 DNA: TGTGCCAGCAGTTTACGGCAGGCAGGTCAGCCCCAGCATTTT
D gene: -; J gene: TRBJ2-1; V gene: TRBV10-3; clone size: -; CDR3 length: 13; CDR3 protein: CAIWSGTINEQFF; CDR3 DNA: TGTGCCATCTGGTCCGGGACAATAAATGAGCAGTTCTTC
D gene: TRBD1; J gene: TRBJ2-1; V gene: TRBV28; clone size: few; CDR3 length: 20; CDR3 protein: CASSLSGTGVFSPLYNEQFF; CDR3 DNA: TGTGCCAGCAGTTTATCCGGGACAGGGGTCTTTTCCCCGTTGTACAATGAGCAGTTCTTC